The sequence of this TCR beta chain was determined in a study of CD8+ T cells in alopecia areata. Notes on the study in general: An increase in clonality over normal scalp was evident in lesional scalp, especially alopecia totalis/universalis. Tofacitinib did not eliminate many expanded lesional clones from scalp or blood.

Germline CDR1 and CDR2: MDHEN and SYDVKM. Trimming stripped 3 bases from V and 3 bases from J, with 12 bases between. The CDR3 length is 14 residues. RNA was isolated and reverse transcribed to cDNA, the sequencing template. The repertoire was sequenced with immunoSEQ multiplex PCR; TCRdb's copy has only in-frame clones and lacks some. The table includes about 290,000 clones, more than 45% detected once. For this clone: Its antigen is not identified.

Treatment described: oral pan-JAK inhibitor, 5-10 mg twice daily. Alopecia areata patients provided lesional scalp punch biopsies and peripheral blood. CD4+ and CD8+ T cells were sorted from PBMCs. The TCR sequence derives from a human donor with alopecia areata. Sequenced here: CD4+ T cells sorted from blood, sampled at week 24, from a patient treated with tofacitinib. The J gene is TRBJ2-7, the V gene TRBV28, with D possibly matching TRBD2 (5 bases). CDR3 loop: CASSLPEGLYEQYF. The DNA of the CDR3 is TGTGCCAGCAGTTTGCCGGAAGGACTCTACGAGCAGTACTTC.